This paragraph covers one TCR beta chain sequence. This may come from a read error, since a much larger clone is one base off. Germline values: CDR1 SGHRS, CDR2 YFSETQ. With 4 bases removed from V and 5 bases from J, the gap between germline ends came to 12 bases. CDR3 length: 13 residues. The entry originates in a study of CD8+CD57+ T cells in acquired aplastic anemia. Patients sequenced had flow cytometry evidence of CD8+CD57+ cell expansion. By the time of blood sampling, patients had still received no therapy. Profiles of TCR beta VDJ and CDR3 were generated from a genomic DNA template. A single record per CDR3 protein comes from TCRdb applying MiXCR to the reads. Of under 200,000 distinct CDR3 sequences in the sample, roughly 50% were seen once.

The chain recombines TRBV5-1 with TRBJ2-5; D possibly corresponds to TRBD2 (6 bases). What was sequenced was sorted CD4+, CD8+, or CD8+CD57+ T cells (not recorded which) from PBMCs. The clonotype comes from a human donor with aplastic anemia. CDR3 loop: CASSPGVGETQYF. For the CDR3, the DNA is TGCGCCAGCAGCCCGGGGGTGGGGGAGACCCAGTACTTC.